This T cell receptor (beta chain) comes out of a study of cytomegalovirus exposure and HLA in healthy donors. Primers for the PCR totalled 60 Vbeta and 13 Jbeta. Some clones are missing from TCRdb's copy, which holds only in-frame ones; the method was immunoSEQ multiplex PCR. Of approximately 180,000 clones in the sample, over 70% are singletons; the top ten hold approximately 6.8%. V was shortened by 0 bases and J by 11 bases, with 8 bases between the two germline ends. This CDR3 is 12 amino acids long. Germline-derived CDR1 and CDR2 are MNHNY and SVGAGI (reference sequence). Sequencing was done on a sample of PBMCs. This sequence joins TRBV6-6 and TRBJ2-1; a possible D gene is TRBD2 (5 bases). The clonotype was recovered from a man younger than 45 in good health and CMV-seropositive. CDR3 loop: CASSYSGGQQFF. CDR3 in DNA: TGTGCCAGCAGTTACTCGGGCGGGCAGCAGTTCTTC.